The 25 T cell receptor beta chains listed next were all sequenced from one sample in a study of CD8 T cells in ankylosing spondylitis. TCRdb fed the 5' RACE reads into MiXCR, producing one record per CDR3 protein. This sample yields 200,000 to 300,000 distinct CDR3 sequences, of which 20% to 30% are seen a single time; 0.5% to 0.75% belongs to the top ten. Sequencing input: blood, either unsorted or a sorted T cell fraction (not recorded which). The receptors here all came from a male donor with ankylosing spondylitis or in good health (not recorded which).

This chain uses TRBV10-1 with TRBJ2-7; a possible D gene is TRBD2 (6 bases). Germline CDR1 reads WNHNN; CDR2 reads SYGVQD (reference sequence). The CDR3 length is 15 residues. V was trimmed by 8 bases and J by 7 bases, leaving 24 bases between them. Here the CDR3 DNA reads TGCGCCAGCGCCGCTAGGGACTCTATCCCGGGAGAGCAGTACTTC. It encodes CASAARDSIPGEQYF.

This clonotype was counted only a few times. The chain has TRBV20-1 and TRBJ2-1; either TRBD1 or TRBD2 may fit D (5 bases each). Germline V gene sequence: CDR1 DFQATT, CDR2 SNEGSKA (reference sequence). The CDR3 is 12 amino acids. V lost 6 bases and J lost 9, with 15 bases in between. CDR3 region: CSAGEFQGEQFF. DNA for the CDR3: TGCAGTGCGGGGGAATTTCAGGGTGAGCAGTTCTTC.

CDR3 loop: CASSEGAGGGALGTQYF. In DNA, the CDR3 is TGTGCCAGCAGTGAAGGAGCAGGCGGGGGGGCCCTGGGGACCCAGTACTTC. The chain employs TRBV6-1 and TRBJ2-5; TRBD2 matches 9 bases. V dropped 1 base and J dropped 7; count of bases not matched to a gene: 13. Germline CDR1 and CDR2: MNHNS and SASEGT. This CDR3 is 17 amino acids long.

The sample holds many counts of this clonotype. V is TRBV7-9 and J is TRBJ2-3, with 7 bases lining up with TRBD2. CDR3 size: 15 residues. The germline CDR1 and CDR2 sequences are SEHNR and FQNEAQ (reference sequence). Unmatched junction bases numbered 5, after V lost 5 bases and J lost 0 bases. The CDR3 spells CASSKTSVSTDTQYF. DNA for the CDR3: TGTGCCAGCAGCAAAACTAGCGTTAGCACAGATACGCAGTATTTT.

This clonotype has at least ten counts. The chain employs TRBV12-3 or TRBV12-4 and TRBJ1-3; D is ambiguous. V lost 7 bases and J 4 bases, leaving 20 bases between the germline ends. The CDR3 totals 16 residues. In DNA, the CDR3 is TGTGCCAGCAACCCCTCGAACGGGCAGTGGGGAAACACCATATATTTT. Encoded protein: CASNPSNGQWGNTIYF.

At least ten counts were recorded for this clonotype. This chain links TRBV20-1 with TRBJ2-3, with 8 bases lining up with TRBD1. CDR3 size: 18 residues. Germline values: CDR1 DFQATT, CDR2 SNEGSKA (reference sequence). V was pared by 1 base and J by 0 bases, with 12 bases of the junction left unmatched. CDR3 bases: TGCAGTGCTAGAGGACCCGGGACAGGTCCTTCTAGCACAGATACGCAGTATTTT. This encodes CSARGPGTGPSSTDTQYF.

This clonotype was detected only a few times. V is TRBV20-1 and J is TRBJ2-7; TRBD1 agrees at 9 bases. The CDR3 runs to 14 residues. J was trimmed by 9 bases and V by 6 bases; bases with no gene match: 15. From germline, CDR1 is DFQATT and CDR2 SNEGSKA (reference sequence). CDR3 nucleotide sequence: TGCAGTGCAAAAAATCGGGACAGGGAGCTCGGGCAGTACTTC. Residues: CSAKNRDRELGQYF.

The chain carries TRBV18 and TRBJ2-1, with D hard to call. From germline, CDR1 is KGHSH and CDR2 LQKENI. With 5 bases removed from V and 7 bases from J, the gap between germline ends came to 12 bases. CDR3 size: 13 residues. In nucleotides, the CDR3 is TGTGCCAGCTCATCTTCGCAGGAGAATGAGCAGTTCTTC. Protein sequence: CASSSSQENEQFF.

This chain uses TRBV29-1 with TRBJ2-5, with no clear D. Between the trimmed V and J ends, which lost 4 bases and 3 bases, there was a span of 6 bases. Germline V gene data show CDR1 as SQVTM and CDR2 as ANQGSEA. This CDR3 has 11 residues. CDR3 loop: CSVAPKETQYF. The CDR3 DNA follows: TGCAGCGTTGCCCCTAAAGAGACCCAGTACTTC.

In its sample, this clonotype was seen many times. The J gene is TRBJ2-1, the V gene TRBV6-6, with D possibly matching TRBD2 (6 bases). The CDR3 covers 13 residues. V was clipped by 7 bases and J by 6 bases, with 13 bases between them. Per the germline V gene, CDR1 is MNHNY and CDR2 is SVGAGI (reference sequence). The CDR3 here is CASNMGGFNEQFF. The CDR3 DNA is TGTGCCAGCAACATGGGGGGATTCAATGAGCAGTTCTTC.

This clonotype was seen a handful of times. The genes are TRBV10-2 and TRBJ2-7, with 7 bases lining up with TRBD1. V shed 7 bases, J shed 4 bases, and the junction held 7 bases outside the gene matches. Germline V gene data show CDR1 as WSHSY and CDR2 as SAAADI. The CDR3 runs 13 residues. The CDR3 reads CASTWTGDYEQYF. CDR3 bases: TGCGCCAGCACATGGACAGGAGATTACGAGCAGTACTTC.

The rearrangement links TRBV6-5 to TRBJ1-4, with D hard to call. From germline, CDR1 is MNHEY and CDR2 SVGAGI. V lost 3 bases and J 8 bases, leaving 13 bases between the germline ends. The CDR3 runs 14 residues. The CDR3 DNA is TGTGCCAGCAGTTATCTTTCCGGAGACGAAAAACTGTTTTTT. It encodes CASSYLSGDEKLFF.

The chain combines TRBV7-9 with TRBJ2-7; weak D call: TRBD1 (6 bases). The CDR3 contains 15 residues. The V gene lost 4 bases and the J gene lost 2 bases, with 15 bases spanning the gap. In germline, CDR1 is SEHNR, CDR2 FQNEAQ (reference sequence). The CDR3 DNA reads as TGTGCCAGCAGCTCGAGCAGGGGTAGGCCCTACGAGCAGTACTTC. Translating gives CASSSSRGRPYEQYF.

This clonotype was seen a few times. The chain couples TRBV7-8 to TRBJ2-5, with a weak D call TRBD1 (6 bases). This CDR3 region has 18 residues. V was cut by 5 bases and J by 6 bases, with 28 bases left in between. Germline CDR1 reads SGHVS; CDR2 reads FQNEAQ. Here the CDR3 DNA reads TGTGCCAGCAGCCCGACACTAAGCCCAACAGGGTCGAAACAGACCCAGTACTTC. Translated, it gives CASSPTLSPTGSKQTQYF.

CDR3 nucleotides: TGCAGTGCTAGAGTGGCTAGCGGGGGGAGCTCCTACAATGAGCAGTTCTTC. It codes for CSARVASGGSSYNEQFF. The chain is built from TRBV20-1 and TRBJ2-1; 11 bases fit TRBD2. This CDR3 is 17 amino acids long. The germline CDR1 and CDR2 sequences are DFQATT and SNEGSKA (reference sequence). Trimming at V came to 1 base and at J to 0 bases, leaving 5 bases not matched to a gene.

This clonotype appeared a few times. V usage is TRBV5-1 and J usage is TRBJ2-3; TRBD1 agrees at 10 bases. The germline CDR1 and CDR2 sequences are SGHRS and YFSETQ. There are 17 residues in the CDR3. Unmatched junction bases numbered 12, after V lost 4 bases and J lost 4 bases. The chain's CDR3 is CASSPGGPGQGPDTQYF. The CDR3 region has the DNA TGCGCCAGCAGCCCCGGAGGGCCGGGACAGGGGCCAGATACGCAGTATTTT.

This clonotype was counted ten times or more. The rearrangement links TRBV20-1 to TRBJ2-7; maybe TRBD2 (6 bases). In germline, CDR1 is DFQATT, CDR2 SNEGSKA (reference sequence). Deletions cut 1 base from V and 3 bases from J, with 13 bases between. This CDR3 comprises 14 residues. The CDR3 sequence is CSARAGGGSYEQYF. In nucleotides, the CDR3 is TGCAGTGCTAGAGCTGGTGGGGGGAGCTACGAGCAGTACTTC.

This chain connects TRBV7-9 to TRBJ2-1, with 7 bases identical to TRBD1. The CDR3 runs 15 residues. V shed 5 bases and J 8 bases; nucleotides not matched to a gene: 12. In germline, CDR1 is SEHNR, CDR2 FQNEAQ (reference sequence). The CDR3 region has the DNA TGTGCCAGCAGCCCCCTGGGACAGTCTGGGGATGAGCAGTTCTTC. Translated: CASSPLGQSGDEQFF.

The chain is built from TRBV7-9 and TRBJ2-7, with D tentatively TRBD2 (5 bases). CDR1 SEHNR and CDR2 FQNEAQ come from the germline V gene (reference sequence). V was clipped by 1 base and J by 3 bases, with 10 bases between them. The CDR3 is made up of 14 amino acids. The CDR3 sequence: CASSLGGKNYEQYF. In DNA form, the CDR3 reads TGTGCCAGCAGCTTAGGAGGGAAAAACTACGAGCAGTACTTC.

This clonotype was observed at least ten times. The gene calls are TRBV3-1 and TRBJ2-5; D gene unclear. Trimming took off 4 bases at V and 4 bases at J, with 13 bases between the two ends. This CDR3 comprises 14 residues. Per the germline V gene, CDR1 is LGHDT and CDR2 is YNNKEL (reference sequence). The CDR3 protein is CASSPSYSVETQYF. CDR3 DNA: TGTGCCAGCAGCCCGTCGTACAGCGTAGAGACCCAGTACTTC.

The sample holds many counts of this clonotype. The chain couples TRBV20-1 to TRBJ2-3; 7 bases match TRBD1. This CDR3 spans 12 amino acids. CDR1 is DFQATT, CDR2 SNEGSKA, per germline (reference sequence). With 3 bases clipped from V and 6 bases from J, the junction kept 3 bases outside the gene matches. CDR3 protein: CSARQGVDTQYF. CDR3 nucleotide sequence: TGCAGTGCTAGGCAGGGGGTGGATACGCAGTATTTT.

This sequence joins TRBV29-1 and TRBJ2-1; TRBD1 agrees at 7 bases. Unmatched junction bases numbered 6, after V lost 2 bases and J lost 8 bases. This CDR3 is 13 amino acids long. Germline-derived CDR1 and CDR2 are SQVTM and ANQGSEA. This chain's CDR3 is CSVERVQGDEQFF. As DNA, the CDR3 is TGCAGCGTTGAACGGGTTCAGGGGGATGAGCAGTTCTTC.

This clonotype came up many times. The chain links TRBV24-1 to TRBJ2-3, with D possibly TRBD1 on 6 matching bases. Between the trimmed V and J ends, which lost 7 bases and 0 bases, there was a span of 13 bases. There are 15 residues in the CDR3. Germline loops: CDR1 KGHDR, CDR2 SFDVKD. CDR3 sequence reads: CATRGRTESTDTQYF. The CDR3 DNA follows: TGTGCCACCAGGGGAAGGACAGAGAGCACAGATACGCAGTATTTT.

This clonotype was seen many times. The chain is built from TRBV11-2 and TRBJ1-6, with D uncertain. CDR1 is SGHAT, CDR2 FQNNGV, per germline. Trimming pared 1 base from V and 4 bases from J, leaving 11 bases between. The CDR3 covers 16 residues. The CDR3 loop reads CASSLVRARYNSPLHF. The CDR3 DNA is TGTGCCAGCAGCTTAGTTAGAGCGCGATATAATTCACCCCTCCACTTT.

The chain has TRBV4-2 and TRBJ1-6; D is unclear. The germline V gene encodes CDR1 LGHNA and CDR2 YNFKEQ. The CDR3 has 13 residues. The germline V and J ends were trimmed by 0 bases and 10 bases, with 7 bases remaining between them. As DNA, the CDR3 is TGTGCCAGCAGCCAAGATTCTCGATCACCCCTCCACTTT. This sequence encodes CASSQDSRSPLHF.